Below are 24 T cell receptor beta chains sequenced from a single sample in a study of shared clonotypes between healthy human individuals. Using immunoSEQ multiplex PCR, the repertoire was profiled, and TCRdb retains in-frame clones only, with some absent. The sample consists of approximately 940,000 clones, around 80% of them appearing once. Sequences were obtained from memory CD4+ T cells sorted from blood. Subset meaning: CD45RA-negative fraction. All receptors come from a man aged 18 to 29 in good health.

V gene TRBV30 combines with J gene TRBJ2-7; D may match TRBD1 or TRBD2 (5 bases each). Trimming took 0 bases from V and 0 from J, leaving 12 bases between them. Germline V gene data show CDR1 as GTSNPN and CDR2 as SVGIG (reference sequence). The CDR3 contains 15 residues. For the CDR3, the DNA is TGTGCCTGGAGTGTTAGTCGGGGCCGCTCCTACGAGCAGTACTTC. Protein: CAWSVSRGRSYEQYF.

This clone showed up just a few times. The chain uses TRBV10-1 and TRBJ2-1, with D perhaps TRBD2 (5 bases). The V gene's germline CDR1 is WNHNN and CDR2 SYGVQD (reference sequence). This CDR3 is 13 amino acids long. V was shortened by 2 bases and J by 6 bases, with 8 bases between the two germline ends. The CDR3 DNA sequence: TGCGCCAGCAGTGAGCCTAGCAGCAATGAGCAGTTCTTC. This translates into CASSEPSSNEQFF.

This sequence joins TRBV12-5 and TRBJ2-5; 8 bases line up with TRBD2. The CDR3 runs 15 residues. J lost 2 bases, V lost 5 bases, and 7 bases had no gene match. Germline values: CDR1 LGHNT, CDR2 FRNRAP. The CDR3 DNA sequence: TGTGCTAGTGGTCGATCCCGGGGGGGTCAAGAGACCCAGTACTTC. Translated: CASGRSRGGQETQYF.

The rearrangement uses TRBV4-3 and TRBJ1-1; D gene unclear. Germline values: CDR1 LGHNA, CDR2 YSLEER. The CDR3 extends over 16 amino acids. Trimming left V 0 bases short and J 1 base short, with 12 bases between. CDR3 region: CASSQDYGYRNTEAFF. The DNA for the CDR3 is TGCGCCAGCAGCCAAGATTACGGTTATAGGAACACTGAAGCTTTCTTT.

For the CDR3, the DNA is TGTGCCAGCAGCCAGGGGGCCCAGGGGGAGCTGTTTTTT. Amino acids: CASSQGAQGELFF. The rearrangement uses TRBV28 and TRBJ2-2, with 8 positions matching TRBD1. V shed 6 bases and J 8 bases; nucleotides not matched to a gene: 5. The CDR3 has 13 residues. Germline values: CDR1 MDHEN, CDR2 SYDVKM.

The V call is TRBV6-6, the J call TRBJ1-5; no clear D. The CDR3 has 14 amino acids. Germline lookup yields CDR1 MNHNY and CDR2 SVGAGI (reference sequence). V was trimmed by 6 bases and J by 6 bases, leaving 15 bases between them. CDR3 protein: CASRAGNRGQPQHF. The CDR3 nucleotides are TGTGCCAGCAGAGCCGGCAACCGGGGTCAGCCCCAGCATTTT.

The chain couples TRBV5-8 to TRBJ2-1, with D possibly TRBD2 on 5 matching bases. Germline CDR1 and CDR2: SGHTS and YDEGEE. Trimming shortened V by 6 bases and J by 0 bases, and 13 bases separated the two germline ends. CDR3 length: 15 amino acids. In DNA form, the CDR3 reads TGTGCCAGCAATATATTCGGGATCTCCTACAATGAGCAGTTCTTC. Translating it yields CASNIFGISYNEQFF.

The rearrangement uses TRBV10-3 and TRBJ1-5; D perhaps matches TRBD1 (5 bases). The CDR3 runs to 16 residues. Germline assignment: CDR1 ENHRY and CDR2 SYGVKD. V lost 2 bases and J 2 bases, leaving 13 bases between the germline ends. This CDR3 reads CAISEGGFLGNQPQHF. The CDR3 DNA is TGTGCCATCAGTGAGGGGGGTTTTTTGGGCAATCAGCCCCAGCATTTT.

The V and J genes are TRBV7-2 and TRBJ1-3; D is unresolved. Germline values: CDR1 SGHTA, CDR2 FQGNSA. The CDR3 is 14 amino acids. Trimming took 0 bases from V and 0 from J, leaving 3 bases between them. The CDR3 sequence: CASSLAPSGNTIYF. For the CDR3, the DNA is TGTGCCAGCAGCTTAGCTCCCTCTGGAAACACCATATATTTT.

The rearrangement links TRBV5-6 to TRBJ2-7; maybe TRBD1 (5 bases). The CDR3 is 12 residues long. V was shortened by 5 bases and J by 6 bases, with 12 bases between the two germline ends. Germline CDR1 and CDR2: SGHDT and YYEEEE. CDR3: CASSLDRREQYF. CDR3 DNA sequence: TGTGCCAGCAGTCTAGACAGACGCGAGCAGTACTTC.

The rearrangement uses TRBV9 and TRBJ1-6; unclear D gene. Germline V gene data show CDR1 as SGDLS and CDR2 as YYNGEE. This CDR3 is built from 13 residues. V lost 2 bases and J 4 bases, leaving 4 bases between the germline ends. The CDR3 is CASSVAYNSPLHF. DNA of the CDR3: TGTGCCAGCAGCGTGGCTTATAATTCACCCCTCCACTTT.

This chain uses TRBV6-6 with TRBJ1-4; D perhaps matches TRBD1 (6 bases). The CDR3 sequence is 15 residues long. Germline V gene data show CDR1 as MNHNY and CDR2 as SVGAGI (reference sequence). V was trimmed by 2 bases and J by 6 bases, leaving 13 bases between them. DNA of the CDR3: TGTGCCAGCAGTTACGAACGACAGGCGGATGAAAAACTGTTTTTT. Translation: CASSYERQADEKLFF.

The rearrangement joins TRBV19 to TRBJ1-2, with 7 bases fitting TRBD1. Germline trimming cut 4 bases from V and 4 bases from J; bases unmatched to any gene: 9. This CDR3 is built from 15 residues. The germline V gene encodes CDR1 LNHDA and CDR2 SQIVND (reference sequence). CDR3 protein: CASSRGQDGGYGYTF. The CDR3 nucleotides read TGTGCCAGTAGTAGAGGACAGGACGGGGGCTATGGCTACACCTTC.

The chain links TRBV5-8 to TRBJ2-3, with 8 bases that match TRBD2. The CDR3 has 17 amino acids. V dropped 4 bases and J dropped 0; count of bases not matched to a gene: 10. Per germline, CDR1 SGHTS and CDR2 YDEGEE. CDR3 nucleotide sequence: TGTGCCAGCAGCACCGAACTACTAGCGGCTAGCACAGATACGCAGTATTTT. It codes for CASSTELLAASTDTQYF.

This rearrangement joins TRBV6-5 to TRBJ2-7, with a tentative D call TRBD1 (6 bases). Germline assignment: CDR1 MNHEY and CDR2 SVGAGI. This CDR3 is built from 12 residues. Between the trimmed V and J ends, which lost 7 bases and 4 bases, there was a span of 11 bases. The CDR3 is CASTTTGYEQYF. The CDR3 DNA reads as TGTGCCAGCACGACGACAGGTTACGAGCAGTACTTC.

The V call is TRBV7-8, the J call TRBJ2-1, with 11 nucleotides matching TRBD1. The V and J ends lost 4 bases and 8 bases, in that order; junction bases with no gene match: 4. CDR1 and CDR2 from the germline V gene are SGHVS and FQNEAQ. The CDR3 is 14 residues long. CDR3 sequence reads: CASSWDRGRDEQFF. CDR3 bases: TGTGCCAGCAGCTGGGACAGGGGGAGGGATGAGCAGTTCTTC.

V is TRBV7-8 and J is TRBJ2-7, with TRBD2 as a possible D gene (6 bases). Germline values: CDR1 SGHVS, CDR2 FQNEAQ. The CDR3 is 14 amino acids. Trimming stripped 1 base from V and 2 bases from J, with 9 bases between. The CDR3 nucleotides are TGTGCCAGCAGCTTAGTTCCGGGGGCCTACGAGCAGTACTTC. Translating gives CASSLVPGAYEQYF.

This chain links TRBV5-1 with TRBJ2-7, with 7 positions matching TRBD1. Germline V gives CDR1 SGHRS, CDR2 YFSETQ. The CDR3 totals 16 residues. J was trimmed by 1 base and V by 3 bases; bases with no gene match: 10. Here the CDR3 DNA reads TGCGCCAGCAGCTGGAATTTCGGCAGGGGGTCCTACGAGCAGTACTTC. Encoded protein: CASSWNFGRGSYEQYF.

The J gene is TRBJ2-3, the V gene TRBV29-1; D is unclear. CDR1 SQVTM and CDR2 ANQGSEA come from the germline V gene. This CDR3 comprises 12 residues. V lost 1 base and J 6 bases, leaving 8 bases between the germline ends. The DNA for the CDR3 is TGCAGCGTTGAAGCCACTGGCGATACGCAGTATTTT. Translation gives CSVEATGDTQYF.

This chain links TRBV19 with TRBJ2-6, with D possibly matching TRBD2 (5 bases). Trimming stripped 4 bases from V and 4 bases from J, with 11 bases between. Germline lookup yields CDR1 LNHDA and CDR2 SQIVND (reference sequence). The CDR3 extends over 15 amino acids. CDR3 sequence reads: CASSRPGRGANVLTF. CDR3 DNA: TGTGCCAGTAGTAGGCCGGGAAGGGGGGCCAACGTCCTGACTTTC.

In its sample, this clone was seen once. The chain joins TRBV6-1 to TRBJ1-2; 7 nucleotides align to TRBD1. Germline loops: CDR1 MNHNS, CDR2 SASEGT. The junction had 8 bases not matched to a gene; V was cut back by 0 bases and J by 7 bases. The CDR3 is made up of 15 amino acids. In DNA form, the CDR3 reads TGTGCCAGCAGTGAAGCGAGTTGGGGACAGCCTGGCTACACCTTC. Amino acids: CASSEASWGQPGYTF.

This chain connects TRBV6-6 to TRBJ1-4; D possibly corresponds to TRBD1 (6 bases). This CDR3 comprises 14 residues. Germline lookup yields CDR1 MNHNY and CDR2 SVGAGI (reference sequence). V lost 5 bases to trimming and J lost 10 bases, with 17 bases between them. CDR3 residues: CASSPPGGGAKLFF. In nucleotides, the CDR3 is TGTGCCAGCAGTCCCCCCGGCGGGGGCGCAAAACTGTTTTTT.

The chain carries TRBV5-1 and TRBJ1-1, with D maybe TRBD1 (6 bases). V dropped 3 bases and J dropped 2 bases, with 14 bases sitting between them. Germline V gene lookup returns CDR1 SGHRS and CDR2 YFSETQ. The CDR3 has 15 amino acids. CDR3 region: CASSSMTGSNTEAFF. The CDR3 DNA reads TGCGCCAGCAGCTCTATGACAGGTTCTAACACTGAAGCTTTCTTT.

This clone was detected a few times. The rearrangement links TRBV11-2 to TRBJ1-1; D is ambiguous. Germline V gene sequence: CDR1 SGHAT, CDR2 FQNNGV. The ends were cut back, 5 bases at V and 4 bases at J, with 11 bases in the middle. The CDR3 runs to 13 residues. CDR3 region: CASSAGQGTEAFF. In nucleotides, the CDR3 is TGTGCCAGCAGCGCAGGCCAAGGCACTGAAGCTTTCTTT.